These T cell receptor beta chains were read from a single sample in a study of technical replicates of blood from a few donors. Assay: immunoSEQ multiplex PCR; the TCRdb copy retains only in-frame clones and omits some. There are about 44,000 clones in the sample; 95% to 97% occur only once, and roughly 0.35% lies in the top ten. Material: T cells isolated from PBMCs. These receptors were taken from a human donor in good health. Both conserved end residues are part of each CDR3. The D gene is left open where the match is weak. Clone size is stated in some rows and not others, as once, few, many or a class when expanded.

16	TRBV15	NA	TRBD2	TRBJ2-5	CATSTRLAGDGETQYF	TGTGCCACCAGCACCAGATTAGCGGGTGACGGGGAGACCCAGTACTTC
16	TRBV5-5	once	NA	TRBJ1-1	CASSLGALRTQQMAFF	TGTGCCAGCAGCTTGGGGGCGCTGAGGACTCAGCAAATGGCTTTCTTT
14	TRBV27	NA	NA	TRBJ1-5	CASSPTYSNQPQHF	TGTGCCAGCAGTCCGACTTATAGCAATCAGCCCCAGCATTTT
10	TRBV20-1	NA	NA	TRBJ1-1	CSAWRVEAFF	TGCAGTGCCTGGCGGGTTGAAGCTTTCTTT
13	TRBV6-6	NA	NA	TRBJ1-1	CASSTGQNTEAFF	TGTGCCAGCAGTACTGGGCAGAACACTGAAGCTTTCTTT
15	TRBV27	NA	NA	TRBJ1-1	CASSLLGSWDTEAFF	TGTGCCAGCAGTTTATTGGGCAGCTGGGACACTGAAGCTTTCTTT
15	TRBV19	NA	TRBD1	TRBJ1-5	CASSAQGGSNQPQHF	TGTGCCAGTAGTGCGCAGGGGGGAAGCAATCAGCCCCAGCATTTT
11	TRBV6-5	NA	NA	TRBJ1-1	CASRRDSEAFF	TGTGCCAGCAGAAGGGACTCTGAAGCTTTCTTT
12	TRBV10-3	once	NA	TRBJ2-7	CATARGIHEQYF	TGTGCCACCGCACGGGGGATACACGAGCAGTACTTC
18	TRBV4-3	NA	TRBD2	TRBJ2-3	CASSQDRPSGIGTDTQYF	TGCGCCAGCAGCCAAGATAGGCCTAGCGGGATTGGCACAGATACGCAGTATTTT
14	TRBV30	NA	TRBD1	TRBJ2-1	CAWTRGLTYNEQFF	TGTGCCTGGACTAGGGGGCTAACCTACAATGAGCAGTTCTTC
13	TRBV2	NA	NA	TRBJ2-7	CASSVGAGYEQYF	TGTGCCAGCAGTGTAGGGGCCGGCTACGAGCAGTACTTC
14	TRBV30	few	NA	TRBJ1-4	CAWSPGHRNEKLFF	TGTGCCTGGAGTCCGGGACACCGAAATGAAAAACTGTTTTTT
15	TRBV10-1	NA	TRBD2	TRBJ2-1	CASSAQRGLYNEQFF	TGCGCCAGCAGTGCGCAGCGGGGGCTTTACAATGAGCAGTTCTTC
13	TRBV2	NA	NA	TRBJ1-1	CASSEDRVTEAFF	TGTGCCAGCAGTGAAGACAGGGTCACTGAAGCTTTCTTT
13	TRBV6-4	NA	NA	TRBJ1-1	CASSEIQGTEAFF	TGTGCCAGCAGTGAAATCCAGGGAACTGAAGCTTTCTTT
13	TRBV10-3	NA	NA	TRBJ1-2	CAISPGQKDGYTF	TGTGCCATCAGCCCGGGACAAAAAGATGGCTACACCTTC
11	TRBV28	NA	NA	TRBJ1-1	CASSLQGKAFF	TGTGCCAGCAGTTTACAGGGTAAAGCTTTCTTT
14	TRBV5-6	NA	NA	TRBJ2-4	CASSLAGDKNIQYF	TGTGCCAGCAGCTTGGCAGGGGACAAAAACATTCAGTACTTC
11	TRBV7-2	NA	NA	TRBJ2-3	CASNFMDTQYF	TGTGCCAGCAACTTCATGGATACGCAGTATTTT
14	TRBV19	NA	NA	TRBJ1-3	CASTTGHSGNTIYF	TGTGCCAGTACTACAGGCCACTCTGGAAACACCATATATTTT
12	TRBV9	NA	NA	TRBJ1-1	CASRESEGTAFF	TGTGCCAGCAGAGAATCGGAGGGGACAGCTTTCTTT
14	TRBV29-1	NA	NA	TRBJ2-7	CSVLEAGGSDEQYF	TGCAGCGTTTTAGAGGCAGGGGGGTCTGACGAGCAGTACTTC
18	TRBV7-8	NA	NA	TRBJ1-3	CASSYNLGWQGPGNTIYF	TGTGCCAGCAGCTACAACCTTGGTTGGCAGGGGCCAGGAAACACCATATATTTT
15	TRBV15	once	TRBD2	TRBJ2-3	CATSAGLAGADTQYF	TGTGCCACCAGCGCTGGACTAGCGGGAGCTGATACGCAGTATTTT
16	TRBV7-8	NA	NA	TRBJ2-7	CASSLWREPLAYEQYF	TGTGCCAGCAGCTTATGGCGGGAACCTCTAGCCTACGAGCAGTACTTC
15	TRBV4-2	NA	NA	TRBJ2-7	CASSQNLRSSYEQYF	TGTGCCAGCAGCCAAAACTTGAGGAGCTCCTACGAGCAGTACTTC
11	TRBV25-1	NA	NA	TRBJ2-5	CASRRDVTQYF	TGTGCCAGCCGCAGGGATGTGACCCAGTACTTC
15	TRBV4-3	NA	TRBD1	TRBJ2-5	CASSERTGGPETQYF	TGCGCCAGCAGCGAACGGACAGGGGGCCCGGAGACCCAGTACTTC
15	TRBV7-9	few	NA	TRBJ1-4	CASSLLGDRDEKLFF	TGTGCCAGCAGCTTACTCGGGGATCGGGATGAAAAACTGTTTTTT
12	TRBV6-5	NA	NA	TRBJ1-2	CATGNRERGYTF	TGTGCCACCGGGAACAGGGAGCGCGGCTACACCTTC
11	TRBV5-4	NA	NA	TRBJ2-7	CASSSSYEQYF	TGTGCCAGCAGCAGCTCGTACGAGCAGTACTTC
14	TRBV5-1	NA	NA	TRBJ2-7	CASSFTGGGYEQYF	TGCGCCAGCAGCTTCACAGGGGGGGGCTACGAGCAGTACTTC
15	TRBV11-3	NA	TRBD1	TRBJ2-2	CASSRGQGAAGELFF	TGTGCCAGCAGTCGCGGACAGGGGGCAGCCGGGGAGCTGTTTTTT
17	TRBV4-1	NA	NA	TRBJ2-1	CASSQKGNQQAGNEQFF	TGCGCCAGCAGCCAAAAAGGGAACCAACAGGCGGGGAATGAGCAGTTCTTC
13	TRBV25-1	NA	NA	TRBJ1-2	CASSEATDQGYTF	TGTGCCAGCAGTGAGGCGACAGATCAAGGCTACACCTTC
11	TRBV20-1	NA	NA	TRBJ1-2	CSARGGNGYTF	TGCAGTGCTAGAGGGGGCAATGGCTACACCTTC
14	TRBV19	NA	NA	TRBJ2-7	CASSIGHNTYEQYF	TGTGCCAGTAGTATAGGACACAACACCTACGAGCAGTACTTC
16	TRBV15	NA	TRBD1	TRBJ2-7	CATSRDLVTGGYEQYF	TGTGCCACCAGCAGAGATCTCGTCACAGGGGGCTACGAGCAGTACTTC